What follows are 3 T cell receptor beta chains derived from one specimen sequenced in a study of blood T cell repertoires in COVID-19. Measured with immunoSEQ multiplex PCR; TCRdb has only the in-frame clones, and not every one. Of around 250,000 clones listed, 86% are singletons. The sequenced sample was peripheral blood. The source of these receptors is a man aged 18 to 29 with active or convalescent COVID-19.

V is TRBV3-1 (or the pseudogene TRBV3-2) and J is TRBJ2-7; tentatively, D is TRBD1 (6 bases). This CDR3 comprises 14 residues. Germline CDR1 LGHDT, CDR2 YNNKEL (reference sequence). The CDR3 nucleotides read TGTGCTCTCAGCCAGGGGCGTTTGTTGGTAGAGCAGTACTTC. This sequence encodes CALSQGRLLVEQYF.

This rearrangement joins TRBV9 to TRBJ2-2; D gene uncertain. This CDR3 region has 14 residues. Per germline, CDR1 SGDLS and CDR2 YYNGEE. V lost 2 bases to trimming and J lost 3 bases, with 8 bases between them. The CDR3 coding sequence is TGTGCCAGCAGCGTTGGCATTTACACCGGGGAGCTGTTTTTT. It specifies CASSVGIYTGELFF.

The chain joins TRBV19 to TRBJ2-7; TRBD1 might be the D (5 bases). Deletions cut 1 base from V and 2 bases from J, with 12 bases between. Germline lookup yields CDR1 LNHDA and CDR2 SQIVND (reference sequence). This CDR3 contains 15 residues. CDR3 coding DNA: TGTGCCAGTAGTATAGTCCCAGGGAACCCCTACGAGCAGTACTTC. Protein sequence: CASSIVPGNPYEQYF. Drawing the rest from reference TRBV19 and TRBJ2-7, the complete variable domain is DGGITQSPKYLFRKEGQNVTLSCEQNLNHDAMYWYRQDPGQGLRLIYYSQIVNDFQKGDIAEGYSVSREKKESFPLTVTSAQKNPTAFYLCASSIVPGNPYEQYFGPGTRLTVT.